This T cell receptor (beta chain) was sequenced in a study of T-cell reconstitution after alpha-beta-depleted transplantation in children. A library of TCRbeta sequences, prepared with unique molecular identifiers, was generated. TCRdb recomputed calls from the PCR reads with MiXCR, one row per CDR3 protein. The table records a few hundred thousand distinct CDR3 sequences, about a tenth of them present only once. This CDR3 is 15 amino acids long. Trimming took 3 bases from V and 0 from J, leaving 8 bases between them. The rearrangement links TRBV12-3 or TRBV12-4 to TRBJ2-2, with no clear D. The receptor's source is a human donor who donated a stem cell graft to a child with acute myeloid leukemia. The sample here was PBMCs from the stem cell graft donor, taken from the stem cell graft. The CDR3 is CASSFWAANTGELFF. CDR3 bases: TGTGCCAGCAGTTTTTGGGCCGCGAACACCGGGGAGCTGTTTTTT.